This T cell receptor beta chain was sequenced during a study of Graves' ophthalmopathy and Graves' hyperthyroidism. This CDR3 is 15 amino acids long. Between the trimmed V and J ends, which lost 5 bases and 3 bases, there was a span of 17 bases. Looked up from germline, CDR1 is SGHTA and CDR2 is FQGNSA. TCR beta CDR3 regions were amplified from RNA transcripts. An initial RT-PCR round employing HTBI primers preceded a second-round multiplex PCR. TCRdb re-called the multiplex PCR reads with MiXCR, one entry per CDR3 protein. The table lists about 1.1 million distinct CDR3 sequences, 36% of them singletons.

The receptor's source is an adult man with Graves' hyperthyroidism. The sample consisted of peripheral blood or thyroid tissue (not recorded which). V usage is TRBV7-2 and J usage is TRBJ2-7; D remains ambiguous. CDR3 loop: CASSLPGNLGYEQYF. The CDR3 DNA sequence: TGTGCCAGCAGCCTCCCGGGTAACCTTGGCTACGAGCAGTACTTC. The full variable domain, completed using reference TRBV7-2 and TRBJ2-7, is GAGVSQSPSNKVTEKGKDVELRCDPISGHTALYWYRQSLGQGLEFLIYFQGNSAPDKSGLPSDRFSAERTGGSVSTLTIQRTQQEDSAVYLCASSLPGNLGYEQYFGPGTRLTVT.